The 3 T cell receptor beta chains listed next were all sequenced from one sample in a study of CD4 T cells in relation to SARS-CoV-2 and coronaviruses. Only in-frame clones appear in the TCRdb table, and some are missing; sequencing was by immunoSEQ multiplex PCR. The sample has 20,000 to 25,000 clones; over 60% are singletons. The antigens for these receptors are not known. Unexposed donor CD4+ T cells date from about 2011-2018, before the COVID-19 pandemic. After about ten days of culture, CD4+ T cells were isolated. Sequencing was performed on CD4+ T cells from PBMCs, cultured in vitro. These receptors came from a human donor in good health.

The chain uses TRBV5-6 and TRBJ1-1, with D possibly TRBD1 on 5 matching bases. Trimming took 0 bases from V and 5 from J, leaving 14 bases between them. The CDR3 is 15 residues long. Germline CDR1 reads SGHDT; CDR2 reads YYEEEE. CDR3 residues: CASSLGGTVKTEAFF. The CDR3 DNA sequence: TGTGCCAGCAGCTTGGGTGGGACGGTAAAGACTGAAGCTTTCTTT.

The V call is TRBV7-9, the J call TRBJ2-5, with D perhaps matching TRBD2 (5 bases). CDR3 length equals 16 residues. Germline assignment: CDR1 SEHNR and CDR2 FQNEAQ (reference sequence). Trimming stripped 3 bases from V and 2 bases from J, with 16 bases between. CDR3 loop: CASSFPRVPGQETQYF. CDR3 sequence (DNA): TGTGCCAGCAGCTTCCCGCGGGTCCCTGGACAAGAGACCCAGTACTTC.

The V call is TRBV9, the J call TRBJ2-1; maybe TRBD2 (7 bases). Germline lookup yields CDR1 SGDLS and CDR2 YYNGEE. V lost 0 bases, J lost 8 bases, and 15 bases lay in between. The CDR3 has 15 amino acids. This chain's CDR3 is CASSVVGGPWDEQFF. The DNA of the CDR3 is TGTGCCAGCAGCGTAGTGGGGGGGCCGTGGGATGAGCAGTTCTTC.